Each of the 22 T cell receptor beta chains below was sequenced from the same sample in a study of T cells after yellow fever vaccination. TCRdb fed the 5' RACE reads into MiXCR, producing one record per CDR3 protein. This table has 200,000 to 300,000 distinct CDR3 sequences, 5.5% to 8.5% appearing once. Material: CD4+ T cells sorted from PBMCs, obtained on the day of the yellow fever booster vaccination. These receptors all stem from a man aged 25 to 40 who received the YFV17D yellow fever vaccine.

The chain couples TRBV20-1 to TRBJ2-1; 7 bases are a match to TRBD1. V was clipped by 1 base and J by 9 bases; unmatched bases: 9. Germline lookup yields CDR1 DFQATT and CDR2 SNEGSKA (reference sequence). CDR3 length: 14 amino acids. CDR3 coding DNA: TGCAGTGCTAGAGCCGGGACAGTCAACGCTGAGCAGTTCTTC. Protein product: CSARAGTVNAEQFF.

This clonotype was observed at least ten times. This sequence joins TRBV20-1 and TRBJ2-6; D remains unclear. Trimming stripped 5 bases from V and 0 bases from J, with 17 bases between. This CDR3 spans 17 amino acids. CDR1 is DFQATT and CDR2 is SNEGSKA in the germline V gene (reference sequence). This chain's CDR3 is CSALLGQLSSGANVLTF. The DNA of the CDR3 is TGCAGTGCTCTACTCGGGCAACTCTCCTCTGGGGCCAACGTCCTGACTTTC.

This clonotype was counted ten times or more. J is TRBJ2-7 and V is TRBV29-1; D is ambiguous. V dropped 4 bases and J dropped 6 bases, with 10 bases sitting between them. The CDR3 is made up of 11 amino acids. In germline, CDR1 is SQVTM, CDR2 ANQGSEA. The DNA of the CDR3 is TGCAGCGTTGGAAAGGCCTCCGAGCAGTACTTC. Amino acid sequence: CSVGKASEQYF.

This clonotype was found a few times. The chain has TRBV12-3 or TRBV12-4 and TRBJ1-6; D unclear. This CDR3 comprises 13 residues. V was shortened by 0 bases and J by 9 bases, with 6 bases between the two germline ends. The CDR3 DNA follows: TGTGCCAGCAGTTTAGCAGTGACTTCACCCCTCCACTTT. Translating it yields CASSLAVTSPLHF.

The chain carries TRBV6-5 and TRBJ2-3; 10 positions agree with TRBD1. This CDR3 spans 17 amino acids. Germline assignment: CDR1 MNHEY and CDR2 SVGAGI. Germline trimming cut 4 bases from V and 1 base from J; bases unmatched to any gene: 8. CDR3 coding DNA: TGTGCCAGCAGTTTCGGACGAGGGACAGGGGGCACAGATACGCAGTATTTT. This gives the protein CASSFGRGTGGTDTQYF.

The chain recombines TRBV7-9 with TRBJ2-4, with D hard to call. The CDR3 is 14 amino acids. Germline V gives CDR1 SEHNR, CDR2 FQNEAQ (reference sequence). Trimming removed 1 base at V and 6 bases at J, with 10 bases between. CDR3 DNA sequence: TGTGCCAGCAGCTTAGGTGACAAAGGAAACATTCAGTACTTC. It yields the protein CASSLGDKGNIQYF.

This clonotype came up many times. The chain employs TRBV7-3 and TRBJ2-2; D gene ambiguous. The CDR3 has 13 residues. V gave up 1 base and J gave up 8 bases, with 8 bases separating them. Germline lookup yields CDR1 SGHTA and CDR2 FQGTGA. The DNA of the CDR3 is TGTGCCAGCAGCTTAAGTGTTTCAGGGGAGCTGTTTTTT. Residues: CASSLSVSGELFF.

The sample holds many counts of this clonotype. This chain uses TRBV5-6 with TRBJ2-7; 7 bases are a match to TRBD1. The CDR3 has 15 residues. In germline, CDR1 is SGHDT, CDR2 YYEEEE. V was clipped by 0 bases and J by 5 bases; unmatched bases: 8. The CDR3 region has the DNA TGTGCCAGCAGCTTGGTAAGCCAGGGGGTGAACGAGCAGTACTTC. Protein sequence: CASSLVSQGVNEQYF.

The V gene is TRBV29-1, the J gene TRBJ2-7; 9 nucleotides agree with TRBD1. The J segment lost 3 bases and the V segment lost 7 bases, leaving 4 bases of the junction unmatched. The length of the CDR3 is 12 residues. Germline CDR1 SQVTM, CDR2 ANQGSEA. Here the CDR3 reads CSATGGYYEQYF. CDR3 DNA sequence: TGCAGCGCCACAGGGGGCTACTACGAGCAGTACTTC.

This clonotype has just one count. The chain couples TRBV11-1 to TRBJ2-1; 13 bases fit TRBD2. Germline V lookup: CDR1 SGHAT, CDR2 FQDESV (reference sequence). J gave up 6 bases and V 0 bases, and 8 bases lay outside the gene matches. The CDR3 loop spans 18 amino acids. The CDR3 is CASSLASTGTSGTNEQFF. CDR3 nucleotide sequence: TGTGCCAGCAGCTTAGCTTCTACCGGGACTAGCGGGACCAATGAGCAGTTCTTC.

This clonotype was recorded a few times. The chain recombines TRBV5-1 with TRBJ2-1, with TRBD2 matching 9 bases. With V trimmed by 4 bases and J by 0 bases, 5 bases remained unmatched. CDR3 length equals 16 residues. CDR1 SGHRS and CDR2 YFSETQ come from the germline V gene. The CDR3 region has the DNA TGCGCCAGCAGCACCAGCGGGGGGAGCTCCTACAATGAGCAGTTCTTC. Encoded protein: CASSTSGGSSYNEQFF.

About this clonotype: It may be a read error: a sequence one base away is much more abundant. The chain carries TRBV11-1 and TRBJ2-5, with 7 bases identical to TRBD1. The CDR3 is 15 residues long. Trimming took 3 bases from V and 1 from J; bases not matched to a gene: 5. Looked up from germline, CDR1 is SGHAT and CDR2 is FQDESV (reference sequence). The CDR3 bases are TGTGCCAGCAGCTTTGAACAGGGGTTCCAAGAGACCCAGTACTTC. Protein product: CASSFEQGFQETQYF. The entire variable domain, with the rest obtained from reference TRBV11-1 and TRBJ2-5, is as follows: EAEVAQSPRYKITEKSQAVAFWCDPISGHATLYWYRQILGQGPELLVQFQDESVVDDSQLPKDRFSAERLKGVDSTLKIQPAELGDSAMYLCASSFEQGFQETQYFGPGTRLLVL.

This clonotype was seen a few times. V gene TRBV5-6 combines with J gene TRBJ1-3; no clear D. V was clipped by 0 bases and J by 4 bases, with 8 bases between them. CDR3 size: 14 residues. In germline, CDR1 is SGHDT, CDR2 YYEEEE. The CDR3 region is CASSLGHRGNTIYF. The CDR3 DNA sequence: TGTGCCAGCAGCTTGGGACACAGAGGAAACACCATATATTTT.

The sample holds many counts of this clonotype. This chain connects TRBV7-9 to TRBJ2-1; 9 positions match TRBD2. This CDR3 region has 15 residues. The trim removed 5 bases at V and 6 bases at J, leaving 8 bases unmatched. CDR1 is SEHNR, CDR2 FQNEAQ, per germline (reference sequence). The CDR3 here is CASSLSGSKSNEQFF. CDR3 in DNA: TGTGCCAGCAGCCTTAGCGGGAGTAAAAGCAATGAGCAGTTCTTC. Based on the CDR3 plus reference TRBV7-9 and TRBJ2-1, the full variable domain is DTGVSQNPRHKITKRGQNVTFRCDPISEHNRLYWYRQTLGQGPEFLTYFQNEAQLEKSRLLSDRFSAERPKGSFSTLEIQRTEQGDSAMYLCASSLSGSKSNEQFFGPGTRLTVL.

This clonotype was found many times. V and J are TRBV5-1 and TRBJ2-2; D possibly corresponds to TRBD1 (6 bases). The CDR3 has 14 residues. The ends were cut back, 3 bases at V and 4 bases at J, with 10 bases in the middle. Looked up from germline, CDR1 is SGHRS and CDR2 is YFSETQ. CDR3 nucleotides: TGCGCCAGCAGCTCGGGACAATCCACCGGGGAGCTGTTTTTT. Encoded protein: CASSSGQSTGELFF. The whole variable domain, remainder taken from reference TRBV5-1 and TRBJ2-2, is KAGVTQTPRYLIKTRGQQVTLSCSPISGHRSVSWYQQTPGQGLQFLFEYFSETQRNKGNFPGRFSGRQFSNSRSEMNVSTLELGDSALYLCASSSGQSTGELFFGEGSRLTVL.

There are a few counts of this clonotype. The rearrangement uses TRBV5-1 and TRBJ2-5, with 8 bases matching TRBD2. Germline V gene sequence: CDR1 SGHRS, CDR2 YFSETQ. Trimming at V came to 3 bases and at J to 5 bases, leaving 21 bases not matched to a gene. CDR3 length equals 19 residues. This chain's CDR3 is CASSSYIRGSGAFSETQYF. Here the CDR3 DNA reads TGCGCCAGCAGCTCATACATAAGGGGTAGCGGGGCATTTTCGGAGACCCAGTACTTC.

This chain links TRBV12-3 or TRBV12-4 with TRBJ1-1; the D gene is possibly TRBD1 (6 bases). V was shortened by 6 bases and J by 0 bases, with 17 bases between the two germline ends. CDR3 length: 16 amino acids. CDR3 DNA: TGTGCCAGCAGCGGGATGAGGGGGAAGATGAACACTGAAGCTTTCTTT. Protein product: CASSGMRGKMNTEAFF.

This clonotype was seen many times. The CDR3, as DNA: TGTGCCAGCAGTTTGACAGGCTACGAGCAGTACTTC. Amino acid sequence: CASSLTGYEQYF. The chain has TRBV28 and TRBJ2-7; D is perhaps TRBD1 (6 bases). The germline V gene encodes CDR1 MDHEN and CDR2 SYDVKM. With 3 bases removed from V and 3 bases from J, the gap between germline ends came to 6 bases. There are 12 residues in the CDR3.

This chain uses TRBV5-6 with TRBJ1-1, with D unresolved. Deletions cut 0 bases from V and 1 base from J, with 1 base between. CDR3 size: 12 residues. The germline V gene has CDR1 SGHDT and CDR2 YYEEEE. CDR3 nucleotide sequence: TGTGCCAGCAGCTTGGCGAACACTGAAGCTTTCTTT. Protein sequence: CASSLANTEAFF.

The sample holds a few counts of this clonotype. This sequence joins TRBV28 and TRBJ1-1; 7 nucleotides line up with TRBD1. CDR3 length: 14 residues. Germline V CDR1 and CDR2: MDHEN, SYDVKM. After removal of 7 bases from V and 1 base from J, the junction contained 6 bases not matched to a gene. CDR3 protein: CASTLTGSNTEAFF. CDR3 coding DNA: TGTGCCAGCACCTTGACAGGGTCGAACACTGAAGCTTTCTTT.

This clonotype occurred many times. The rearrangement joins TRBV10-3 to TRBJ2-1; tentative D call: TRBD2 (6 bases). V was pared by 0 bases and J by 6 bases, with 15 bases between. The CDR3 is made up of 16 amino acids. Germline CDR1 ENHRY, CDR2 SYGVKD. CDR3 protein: CAISESNGGTSNEQFF. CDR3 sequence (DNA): TGTGCCATCAGTGAGTCGAATGGCGGGACGTCCAATGAGCAGTTCTTC.

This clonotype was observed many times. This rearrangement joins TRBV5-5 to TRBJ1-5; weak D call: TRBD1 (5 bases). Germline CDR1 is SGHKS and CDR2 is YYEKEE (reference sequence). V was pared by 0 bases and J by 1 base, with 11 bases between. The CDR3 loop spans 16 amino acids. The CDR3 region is CASSLEEGISNQPQHF. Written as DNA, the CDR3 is TGTGCCAGCAGCTTGGAAGAGGGGATCAGCAATCAGCCCCAGCATTTT. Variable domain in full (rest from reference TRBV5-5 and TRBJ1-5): DAGVTQSPTHLIKTRGQQVTLRCSPISGHKSVSWYQQVLGQGPQFIFQYYEKEERGRGNFPDRFSARQFPNYSSELNVNALLLGDSALYLCASSLEEGISNQPQHFGDGTRLSIL.